This T cell receptor beta chain was documented in a study of blood T cell repertoires in COVID-19. On the study more broadly: Samples taken during acute and convalescent COVID-19 were collected in the United States, Italy and Spain. Nucleic acid was either cDNA or gDNA, and it came from T cells, B-cell-depleted T cells, or PBMCs.

As handled by the study authors: For nucleated cells, counts were estimated from reference gene primer amplification. Some clones are missing from TCRdb's copy, which holds only in-frame ones; the method was immunoSEQ multiplex PCR. That table supplies the V and J calls and clone size; D and trimming were determined from the DNA. This sample has 200,000 to 250,000 clones, with approximately 80% found just once. Researchers sorted participants into cohorts using their self-reported clinical history. V was shortened by 5 bases and J by 5 bases, with 18 bases between the two germline ends. The CDR3 runs 15 residues. Germline-derived CDR1 and CDR2 are SGHNT and YYREEE (reference sequence).

V is TRBV5-4 and J is TRBJ2-3, with D perhaps matching TRBD1 (6 bases). This receptor was taken from a woman aged 40 to 55 with acute COVID-19. Sequencing was carried out using PBMCs or T cells enriched from blood (not recorded which). DNA of the CDR3: TGTGCCAGCAGTCCCGGGACACGAGTACGAGATACGCAGTATTTT. Translation: CASSPGTRVRDTQYF.